One T cell receptor beta chain is described in this entry. This CDR3 is 14 amino acids long. Germline V gene sequence: CDR1 SGHRS, CDR2 YFSETQ. The V and J ends lost 1 base and 4 bases respectively, with 11 bases between them. This entry comes from a study of blood T cell repertoires in COVID-19. The authors' processing: Estimated nucleated cell counts came from reference gene primer amplification. Sequenced by immunoSEQ multiplex PCR; TCRdb stores in-frame clones only, minus some. For V, J and clone size, that table is used; D and trimming come from the DNA. The repertoire consists of some 83,000 clones, with 60% to 80% occurring once and the leading ten covering approximately 14%.

The chain combines TRBV5-1 with TRBJ1-1; D perhaps matches TRBD1 (5 bases). The source of this sequence is a woman over 75 with acute or convalescent COVID-19. The sequencing input was peripheral blood. The CDR3 DNA reads TGCGCCAGCAGCTTGTTCGGGGGAGGCACTGAAGCTTTCTTT. It translates to CASSLFGGGTEAFF. Using reference TRBV5-1 and TRBJ1-1 for the parts outside the CDR3, the full variable domain is KAGVTQTPRYLIKTRGQQVTLSCSPISGHRSVSWYQQTPGQGLQFLFEYFSETQRNKGNFPGRFSGRQFSNSRSEMNVSTLELGDSALYLCASSLFGGGTEAFFGQGTRLTVV.